This T cell receptor beta chain emerged from a study of CD8 T cells in ankylosing spondylitis. Study results and caveats: Ankylosing spondylitis blood appeared to be characterized by a TCR beta motif of roughly eight highly homologous variants.

J gave up 4 bases and V 0 bases, and 5 bases lay outside the gene matches. Per germline, CDR1 SGHRS and CDR2 YFSETQ. The CDR3 length is 16 residues. This clonotype was observed a few times. The antigen remains unidentified. TCRdb used MiXCR to reprocess the 5' RACE reads, holding one entry per CDR3 protein. The data show some 700,000 distinct CDR3 sequences, 15% to 20% seen once. The sequencing sample was made of blood, either unsorted or a sorted T cell fraction (not recorded which). This chain uses TRBV5-1 with TRBJ2-1; 9 positions match TRBD2. The clonotype was recovered from a male donor with ankylosing spondylitis. This CDR3 is CASSLAPSGIYNEQFF. CDR3 bases: TGCGCCAGCAGCTTGGCCCCTAGCGGGATTTACAATGAGCAGTTCTTC.